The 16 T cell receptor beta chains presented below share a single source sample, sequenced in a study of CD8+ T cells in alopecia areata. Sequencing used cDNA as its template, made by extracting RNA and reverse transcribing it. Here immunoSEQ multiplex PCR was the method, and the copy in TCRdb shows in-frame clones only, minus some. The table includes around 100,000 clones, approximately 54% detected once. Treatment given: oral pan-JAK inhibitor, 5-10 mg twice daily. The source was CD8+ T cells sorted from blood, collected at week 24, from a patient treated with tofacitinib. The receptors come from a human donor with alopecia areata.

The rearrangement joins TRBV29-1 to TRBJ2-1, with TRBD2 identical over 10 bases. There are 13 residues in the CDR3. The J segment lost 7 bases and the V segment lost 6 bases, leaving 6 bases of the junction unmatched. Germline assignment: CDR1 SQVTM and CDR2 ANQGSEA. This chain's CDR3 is CSVVGLARNEQFF. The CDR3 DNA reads TGCAGCGTAGTGGGACTAGCGAGGAATGAGCAGTTCTTC.

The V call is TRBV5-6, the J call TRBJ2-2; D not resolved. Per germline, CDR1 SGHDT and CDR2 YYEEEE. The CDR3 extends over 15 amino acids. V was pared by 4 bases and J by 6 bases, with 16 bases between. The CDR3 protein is CASSTEGFVAGELFF. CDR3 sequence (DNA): TGTGCCAGCAGCACCGAAGGGTTCGTCGCCGGGGAGCTGTTTTTT. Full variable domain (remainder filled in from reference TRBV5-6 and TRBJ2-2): DAGVTQSPTHLIKTRGQQVTLRCSPKSGHDTVSWYQQALGQGPQFIFQYYEEEERQRGNFPDRFSGHQFPNYSSELNVNALLLGDSALYLCASSTEGFVAGELFFGEGSRLTVL.

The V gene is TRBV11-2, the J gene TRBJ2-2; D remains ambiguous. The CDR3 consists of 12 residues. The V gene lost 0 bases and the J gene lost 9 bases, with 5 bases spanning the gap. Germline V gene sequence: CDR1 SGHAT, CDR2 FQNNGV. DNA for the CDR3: TGTGCCAGCAGCTTAGATCGTCGGGAGCTGTTTTTT. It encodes CASSLDRRELFF.

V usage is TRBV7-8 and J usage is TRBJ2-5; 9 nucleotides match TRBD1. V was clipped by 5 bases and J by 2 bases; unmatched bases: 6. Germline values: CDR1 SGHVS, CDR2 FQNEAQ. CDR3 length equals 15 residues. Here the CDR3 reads CASSIRDRDQETQYF. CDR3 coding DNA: TGTGCCAGCAGCATCCGGGACAGGGATCAAGAGACCCAGTACTTC.

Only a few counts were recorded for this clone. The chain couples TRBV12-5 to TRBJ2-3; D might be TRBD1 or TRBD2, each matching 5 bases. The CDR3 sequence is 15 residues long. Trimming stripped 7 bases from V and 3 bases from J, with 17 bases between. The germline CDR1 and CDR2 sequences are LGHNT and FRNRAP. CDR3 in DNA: TGTGCTAGTGCCCTTTTCTGGGGACGGACAGATACGCAGTATTTT. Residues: CASALFWGRTDTQYF.

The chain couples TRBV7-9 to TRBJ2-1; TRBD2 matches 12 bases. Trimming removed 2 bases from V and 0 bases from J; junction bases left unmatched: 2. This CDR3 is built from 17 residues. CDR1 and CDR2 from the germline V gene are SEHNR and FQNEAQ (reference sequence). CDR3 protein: CASSLWGLAGSYNEQFF. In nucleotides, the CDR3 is TGTGCCAGCAGCTTATGGGGACTAGCGGGCTCCTACAATGAGCAGTTCTTC.

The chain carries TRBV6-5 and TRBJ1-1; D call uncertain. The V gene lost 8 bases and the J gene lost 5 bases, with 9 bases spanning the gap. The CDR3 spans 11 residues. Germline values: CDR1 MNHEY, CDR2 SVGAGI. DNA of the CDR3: TGTGCCAGCGGTCTTTCGACTGAAGCTTTCTTT. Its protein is CASGLSTEAFF.

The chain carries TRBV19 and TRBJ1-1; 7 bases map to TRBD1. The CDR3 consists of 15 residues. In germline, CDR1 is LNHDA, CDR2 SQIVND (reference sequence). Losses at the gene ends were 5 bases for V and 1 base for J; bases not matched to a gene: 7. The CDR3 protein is CASSEDREGNTEAFF. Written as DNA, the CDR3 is TGTGCCAGTAGTGAAGACAGGGAGGGGAACACTGAAGCTTTCTTT.

CDR3 amino acids: CSVADNEQFF. DNA for the CDR3: TGCAGTGTCGCCGACAATGAGCAGTTCTTC. V gene TRBV20-1 combines with J gene TRBJ2-1; D gene ambiguous. The CDR3 totals 10 residues. The V gene's germline CDR1 is DFQATT and CDR2 SNEGSKA (reference sequence). Deletions cut 7 bases from V and 5 bases from J, with 6 bases between.

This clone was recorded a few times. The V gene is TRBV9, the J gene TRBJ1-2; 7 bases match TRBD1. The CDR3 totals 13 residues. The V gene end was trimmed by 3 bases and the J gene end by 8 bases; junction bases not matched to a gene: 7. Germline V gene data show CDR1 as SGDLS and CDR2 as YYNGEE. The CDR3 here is CASSGEGGRGYTF. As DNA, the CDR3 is TGTGCCAGCAGCGGAGAAGGGGGCCGGGGCTACACCTTC.

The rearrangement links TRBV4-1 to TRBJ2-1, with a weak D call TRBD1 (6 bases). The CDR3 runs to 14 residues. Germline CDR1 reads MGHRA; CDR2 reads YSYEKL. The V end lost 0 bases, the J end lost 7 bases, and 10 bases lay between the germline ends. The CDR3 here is CASSQETGINEQFF. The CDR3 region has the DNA TGCGCCAGCAGCCAAGAAACAGGGATTAATGAGCAGTTCTTC.

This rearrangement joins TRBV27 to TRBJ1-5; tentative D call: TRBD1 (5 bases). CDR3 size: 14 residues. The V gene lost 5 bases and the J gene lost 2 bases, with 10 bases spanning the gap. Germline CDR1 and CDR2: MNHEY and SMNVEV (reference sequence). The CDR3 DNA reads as TGTGCCAGCAGTCCCGCAGGGCGCAATCAGCCCCAGCATTTT. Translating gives CASSPAGRNQPQHF.

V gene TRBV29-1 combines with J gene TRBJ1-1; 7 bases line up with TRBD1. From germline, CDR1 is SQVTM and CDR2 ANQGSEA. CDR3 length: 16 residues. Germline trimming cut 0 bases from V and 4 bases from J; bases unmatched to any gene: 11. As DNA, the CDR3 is TGCAGCGTTGAAGATGACTCGCATTACAGGGGCACTGAAGCTTTCTTT. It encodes CSVEDDSHYRGTEAFF.

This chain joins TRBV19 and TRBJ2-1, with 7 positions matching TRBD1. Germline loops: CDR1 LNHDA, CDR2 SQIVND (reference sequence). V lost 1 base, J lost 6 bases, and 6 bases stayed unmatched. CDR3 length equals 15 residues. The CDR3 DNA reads TGTGCCAGTAGTATAGTGGCAGGGGGATTCAATGAGCAGTTCTTC. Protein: CASSIVAGGFNEQFF.

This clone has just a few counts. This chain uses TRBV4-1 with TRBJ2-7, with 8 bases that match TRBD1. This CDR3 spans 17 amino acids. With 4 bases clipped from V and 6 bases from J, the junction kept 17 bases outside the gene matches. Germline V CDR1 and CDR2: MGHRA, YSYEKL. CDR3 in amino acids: CASSPEPRGQATPEQYF. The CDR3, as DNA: TGCGCCAGCAGCCCCGAGCCTAGGGGACAGGCGACCCCCGAGCAGTACTTC.

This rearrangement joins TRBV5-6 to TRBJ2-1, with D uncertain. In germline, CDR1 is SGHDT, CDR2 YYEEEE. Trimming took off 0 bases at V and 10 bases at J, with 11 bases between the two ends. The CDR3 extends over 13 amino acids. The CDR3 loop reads CASSLVAASEQFF. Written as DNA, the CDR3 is TGTGCCAGCAGCTTGGTGGCAGCCAGCGAGCAGTTCTTC.